Listed below are T cell receptor beta chains from one sample, sequenced in a study of T cell changes during pregnancy in multiple sclerosis. Only in-frame clones appear in the TCRdb table, and some are missing; sequencing was by immunoSEQ multiplex PCR. Of tens of thousands of clones detected, roughly 93% appear once; the ten largest clones hold over 1.5%. Here the sequenced sample was peripheral blood, taken after pregnancy. The origin of the receptors is a female donor with multiple sclerosis, enrolled in a pregnancy study. The CDR3 runs from the conserved cysteine through the conserved F or W. D genes are given only for firm matches. Size values are once, few and many counts, or a class for expanded clones, and some rows have none.

V gene	J gene	D gene	clone size	CDR3 length	CDR3 DNA	CDR3 protein
TRBV6-6	TRBJ1-2	TRBD1	.	15	TGTGCCAGCAGCCCACGGGACAGGGGGTCTCTTGGCTACACCTTC	CASSPRDRGSLGYTF
TRBV6-1	TRBJ1-5	.	.	14	TGTGCCAGCAGTGCCAGCGGAGAGAATCCGCCCCAGCATTTT	CASSASGENPPQHF
TRBV21-1	TRBJ2-7	.	.	16	TGTGCCAGCAGTCGACGCGGGTCTACGGAGAGCTACGAGCAGTACTTC	CASSRRGSTESYEQYF
TRBV9	TRBJ2-7	TRBD2	.	15	TGTGCCAGCAGCGTAGGAGCGGGAGGCACCTACGAGCAGTACTTC	CASSVGAGGTYEQYF
TRBV6-6	TRBJ2-1	TRBD2	.	15	TGTGCCAGCAGGGACAGGACTAGCGGAGGCAATGAGCAGTTCTTC	CASRDRTSGGNEQFF
TRBV4-3	TRBJ2-7	.	.	13	TGCGCCAGCAGCCAAGACAGGTTCTACGAGCAGTACTTC	CASSQDRFYEQYF
TRBV2	TRBJ1-5	.	once	16	TGTGCCAGCAGTGAATTTAGCAGGGCCGCTAATCAGCCCCAGCATTTT	CASSEFSRAANQPQHF
TRBV5-1	TRBJ2-1	.	.	15	TGCGCCAGCAGCGTGGACCCTCCGGCCTACAATGAGCAGTTCTTC	CASSVDPPAYNEQFF
TRBV7-2	TRBJ2-7	TRBD2	.	15	TGTGCCAGCAGCCCCGGGGACTACTACTCCTACGAGCAGTACTTC	CASSPGDYYSYEQYF
TRBV7-2	TRBJ2-5	.	.	13	TGTGCCAGCAGCTCCTTGTACCAAGAGACCCAGTACTTC	CASSSLYQETQYF
TRBV7-2	TRBJ2-7	TRBD2	.	14	TGTGCCAGCAGCTTACTAGCGGGCCTAAACGAGCAGTACTTC	CASSLLAGLNEQYF
TRBV11-2	TRBJ2-7	TRBD1	.	13	TGTGCCAGCAGCTTACATCCGGGACAGGGGCAGTACTTC	CASSLHPGQGQYF
TRBV2	TRBJ1-2	.	.	15	TGTGCCAGCAGTGGGGTCAAGGGGCGGCTATATGGCTACACCTTC	CASSGVKGRLYGYTF
TRBV29-1	TRBJ1-5	.	.	12	TGCAGCGTTGGGGGAGAGAATCAGCCCCAGCATTTT	CSVGGENQPQHF
TRBV18	TRBJ2-1	.	.	16	TGTGCCAGCTCACCGTGGCGGCGACTCTCCTACAATGAGCAGTTCTTC	CASSPWRRLSYNEQFF
TRBV12-2	TRBJ2-2	.	once	17	TGTGCAAGTCGCTTCTTCGGGAGGCAATCGAACACCGGGGAGCTGTTTTTT	CASRFFGRQSNTGELFF
TRBV19	TRBJ2-4	.	.	15	TGTGCCAGTAGTGCCCCAGGGGCGGCCAAAAACATTCAGTACTTC	CASSAPGAAKNIQYF
TRBV7-2	TRBJ2-3	TRBD1	.	17	TGTGCCAGCAGCACGCGACAGGGTAGAGGGTGGGCAGATACGCAGTATTTT	CASSTRQGRGWADTQYF
TRBV4-2	TRBJ2-1	.	.	18	TGTGCCAGCAGCCAAGGGGTCCAGCGGCTTGGCTCCTACAATGAGCAGTTCTTC	CASSQGVQRLGSYNEQFF
TRBV10-3	TRBJ1-1	TRBD1	.	16	TGTGCCATCAGACCCGGGACAGGGACCATGAACACTGAAGCTTTCTTT	CAIRPGTGTMNTEAFF
TRBV7-9	TRBJ2-2	TRBD2	once	15	TGTGCCAGCAGCTTGGGACTAGCTCACACCGGGGAGCTGTTTTTT	CASSLGLAHTGELFF
TRBV15	TRBJ2-7	TRBD2	.	15	TGTGCCACCAGCAGAGATGGGACTAGATCCTACGAGCAGTACTTC	CATSRDGTRSYEQYF
TRBV7-3	TRBJ2-2	TRBD2	.	15	TGTGCCAGCAGCTTAAGCGGGAGACTGGCCGGGGAGCTGTTTTTT	CASSLSGRLAGELFF
TRBV4-2	TRBJ2-6	.	few	16	TGTGCCAGCAGCCAAGAAGAGGGAGCTGGGGCCAACGTCCTGACTTTC	CASSQEEGAGANVLTF
TRBV28	TRBJ2-7	TRBD1	.	13	TGTGCCAGCAGAGGGACAGCCTCCTACGAGCAGTACTTC	CASRGTASYEQYF
TRBV11-2	TRBJ2-1	.	.	13	TGTGCCAGCAGCTTAGTTGCCCTCCGGGAGCAGTTCTTC	CASSLVALREQFF
TRBV27	TRBJ2-2	.	.	15	TGTGCCAGCAGTTTACTAGCGACGAACACCGGGGAGCTGTTTTTT	CASSLLATNTGELFF
TRBV18	TRBJ1-1	TRBD1	.	15	TGTGCCAGCTCAGACAGCCTCCAGGGGGGCACTGAAGCTTTCTTT	CASSDSLQGGTEAFF
TRBV29-1	TRBJ1-2	TRBD1	.	12	TGCAGCGCCACAGGGGGCGTCGATGGCTACACCTTC	CSATGGVDGYTF
TRBV7-2	TRBJ2-7	.	.	13	TGTGCCAGCAGCACCCGACTCTACTACGAGCAGTACTTC	CASSTRLYYEQYF
TRBV10-1	TRBJ2-5	.	.	17	TGCGCCAGCAACTTCAAGCGGGTGGTAGGATTCCAAGAGACCCAGTACTTC	CASNFKRVVGFQETQYF
TRBV7-9	TRBJ1-2	.	.	16	TGTGCCAGCAGCTCGGCTGACCCCTCGCACGGGTATGGCTACACCTTC	CASSSADPSHGYGYTF
TRBV21-1	TRBJ2-2	.	.	17	TGTGCCAGCAGCCCTCCTCCACGCCTAGAACCTACCGGGGAGCTGTTTTTT	CASSPPPRLEPTGELFF
TRBV5-1	TRBJ1-1	.	.	15	TGCGCCAGCAGCTTGGCCGGGAGGGGAGGTGCTGAAGCTTTCTTT	CASSLAGRGGAEAFF
TRBV7-9	TRBJ1-3	TRBD1	.	16	TGTGCCAGCAGCTCCCTATCGACAGGGATCGGAAACACCATATATTTT	CASSSLSTGIGNTIYF
TRBV30	TRBJ1-2	TRBD1	.	15	TGTGCCTGGCAGACAGGGGCCGGGGGGAACTATGGCTACACCTTC	CAWQTGAGGNYGYTF
TRBV6-6	TRBJ2-7	TRBD1	.	14	TGTGCCAGCAGTTACTCGACAGGGGGATACGAGCAGTACTTC	CASSYSTGGYEQYF
TRBV6-1	TRBJ2-7	TRBD1	.	13	TGTGCCACAGCGCGGACAGGGTTGATCGAGCAGTACTTC	CATARTGLIEQYF
TRBV9	TRBJ2-7	TRBD2	.	16	TGTGCCAGCAGCCCCACAGCGGGAGGGCCGTCCTACGAGCAGTACTTC	CASSPTAGGPSYEQYF
TRBV5-1	TRBJ2-3	TRBD2	.	17	TGCGCCAGCAGCTTCCGCGTGATAGCGGGAGGCTCAGATACGCAGTATTTT	CASSFRVIAGGSDTQYF
TRBV18	TRBJ2-5	.	.	13	TGTGCCAGCGCTATGGGACTTCAAGAGACCCAGTACTTC	CASAMGLQETQYF
TRBV7-2	TRBJ1-1	TRBD1	.	16	TGTGCCAGCAGCTTAAAAAACAGGGGGGTTAACACTGAAGCTTTCTTT	CASSLKNRGVNTEAFF
TRBV28	TRBJ2-7	.	.	14	TGTGCCGGTGGGAAAGACAGGCCACCCTACGAGCAGTACTTC	CAGGKDRPPYEQYF
TRBV29-1	TRBJ2-3	.	.	12	TGCAGCGCCACTTCAATGGCAGATACGCAGTATTTT	CSATSMADTQYF
TRBV7-2	TRBJ1-4	.	.	15	TGTGCCAGCAGCTTAGAGCGGGGGCGGTATGAAAAACTGTTTTTT	CASSLERGRYEKLFF
TRBV6-5	TRBJ2-1	TRBD2	.	15	TGTGCCAGCGGGGCGGGACTAGCGGCTTATAATGAGCAGTTCTTC	CASGAGLAAYNEQFF
TRBV9	TRBJ2-1	.	once	15	TGTGCCAGCAGCGTCGCTCCACCACTGGGCGATGAGCAGTTCTTC	CASSVAPPLGDEQFF
TRBV7-9	TRBJ1-2	.	.	12	TGTGCCAGCAGCCCAGAGGGCTATGGCTACACCTTC	CASSPEGYGYTF
TRBV7-9	TRBJ2-7	.	.	13	TGTGCCAGCAGCTTACCAGGTACCTACGAGCAGTACTTC	CASSLPGTYEQYF
TRBV7-6	TRBJ2-1	TRBD2	.	16	TGTGCCAGCAGCTACCGGGGACTAGCGGAACTCAATGAGCAGTTCTTC	CASSYRGLAELNEQFF
TRBV9	TRBJ1-3	.	.	13	TGTGCCAGCAGGGAGAACTCTGGAAACACCATATATTTT	CASRENSGNTIYF
TRBV25-1	TRBJ2-3	TRBD1	.	15	TGTGCCAGCAGGCTGGGACAGGGTCCCACAGATACGCAGTATTTT	CASRLGQGPTDTQYF